This section outlines one T cell receptor (beta chain) sequence together with its context. Its matching antigen is unknown. Germline lookup yields CDR1 ENHRY and CDR2 SYGVKD. V was cut by 3 bases and J by 3 bases, with 26 bases left in between. The CDR3 spans 19 residues. These data originate in a study of T cells in Graves' hyperthyroidism and ophthalmopathy. Clinical symptoms, serum thyroxine and TRAb, thyroid ultrasound and orbital computed tomography were used for the diagnoses. Broader study findings: The blood repertoire included most of the expanded thyroid clonotypes above 0.001.

TCR beta CDR3 regions were amplified from RNA. HTBI primers were the set used in a first-round RT-PCR of the TCR CDR3. TCRdb ran MiXCR on the multiplex PCR reads and lists one entry per CDR3 protein. The table records roughly 570,000 distinct CDR3 sequences, roughly 46% of them present only once. The chain is built from TRBV10-3 and TRBJ1-2, with D possibly matching TRBD1 (6 bases). The source is an adult woman with Graves' disease, either hyperthyroidism or ophthalmopathy (not recorded which). The sequencing input was peripheral blood or thyroid tissue (not recorded which). The DNA for the CDR3 is TGTGCCATCAGTGACTCGGGTCGAGGGGGGCAGGGGATCTACTATGGCTACACCTTC. The encoded protein is CAISDSGRGGQGIYYGYTF.